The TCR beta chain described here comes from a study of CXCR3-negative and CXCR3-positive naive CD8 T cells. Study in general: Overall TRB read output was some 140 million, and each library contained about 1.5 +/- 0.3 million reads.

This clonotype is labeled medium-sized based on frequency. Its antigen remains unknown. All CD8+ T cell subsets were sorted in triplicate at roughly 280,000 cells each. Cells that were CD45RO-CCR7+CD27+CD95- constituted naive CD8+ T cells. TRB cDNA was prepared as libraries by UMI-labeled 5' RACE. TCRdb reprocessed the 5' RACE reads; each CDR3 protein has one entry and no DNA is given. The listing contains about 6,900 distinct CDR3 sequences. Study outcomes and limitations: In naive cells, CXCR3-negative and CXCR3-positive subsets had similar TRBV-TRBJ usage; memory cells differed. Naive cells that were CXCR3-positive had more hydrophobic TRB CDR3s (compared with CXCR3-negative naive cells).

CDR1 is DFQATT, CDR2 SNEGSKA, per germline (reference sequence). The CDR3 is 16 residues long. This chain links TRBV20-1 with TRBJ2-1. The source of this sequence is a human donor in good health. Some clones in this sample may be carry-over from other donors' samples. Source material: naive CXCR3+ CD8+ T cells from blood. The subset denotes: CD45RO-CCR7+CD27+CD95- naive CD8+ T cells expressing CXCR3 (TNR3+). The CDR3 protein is CSARPIITGFSNEQFF.